This T cell receptor beta chain derives from a study of cytomegalovirus exposure and HLA in healthy donors. V was trimmed by 8 bases and J by 3 bases, leaving 7 bases between them. This CDR3 comprises 11 residues. Germline CDR1 GTSNPN, CDR2 SVGIG (reference sequence). With 60 Vbeta and 13 Jbeta primers, the PCR was carried out. Assay: immunoSEQ multiplex PCR; the TCRdb copy retains only in-frame clones and omits some. The table has some 51,000 clones, approximately 80% seen once. The receptor comes from a female donor in good health and CMV-seronegative. J is TRBJ2-2 and V is TRBV30, with D unclear. The sequencing input was PBMCs. CDR3 DNA: TGTGCCGCTCAGGACACCGGGGAGCTGTTTTTT. This gives the protein CAAQDTGELFF.